The sequence of this T cell receptor (beta chain) was determined in a study of beta chain features in type 1 diabetes. Findings and limits, study-wide: No resolution was reached here on whether HLA type influences TCRB rearrangement.

Sequencing targeted expressed TCRB transcripts, as all isolated RNA had been reverse transcribed. TCRdb keeps only in-frame clones here, not all; method: immunoSEQ multiplex PCR. The profile covers about 150,000 clones, with just over 9% appearing a single time and 2.3% taken by the ten largest. V lost 5 bases and J 1 base, leaving 8 bases between the germline ends. The CDR3 sequence is 13 residues long. The germline V gene encodes CDR1 SNHLY and CDR2 FYNNEI. This clone was recorded a few times. The target antigen is unknown. Material: central memory CD4+ T cells from blood. The receptor comes from a woman aged 18-35 years in good health. The chain carries TRBV2 and TRBJ1-2; D is possibly TRBD1 (5 bases). The CDR3 protein is CASSKDNNYGYTF. CDR3 coding DNA: TGTGCCAGCAGTAAGGACAATAACTATGGCTACACCTTC.